The 8 T cell receptor beta chains reported below all come from one sample, sequenced in a study of PD-1 blockade in mismatch repair-deficient tumors (dated by TCRdb to 2015 to 2018). Library preparation used the immunoSEQ multiplex PCR assay. Drawn from immuneACCESS, this table holds only the in-frame rearrangements with V and J called that TCRdb kept. Clones are partly lost; checked studies trace under half to an unresolved V gene and leave the rest unexplained. The sample table contains about 84,000 clones; only one count was recorded for 81% of them. 2.6% of the sample goes to the ten largest clones. This specimen's time point label, interpreted: peripheral blood 12 weeks after first pembrolizumab dose. The sample in question was peripheral blood, obtained 12 weeks after starting pembrolizumab. These TCRs come from an adult with mismatch repair-deficient cancer.

The chain links TRBV5-8 to TRBJ2-7; no reliable D call. Germline V gene sequence: CDR1 SGHTS, CDR2 YDEGEE. The CDR3 runs to 10 residues. V was clipped by 7 bases and J by 1 base, with 3 bases between them. The CDR3 is CASGSYEQYF. CDR3 sequence (DNA): TGTGCCAGCGGGTCCTACGAGCAGTACTTC.

This rearrangement joins TRBV14 to TRBJ1-2; possibly TRBD1 for D (5 bases). V was trimmed by 2 bases and J by 5 bases, leaving 12 bases between them. The CDR3 totals 14 residues. Per germline, CDR1 SGHDN and CDR2 FVKESK. CDR3 protein: CASSQSGRKYGYTF. The CDR3 DNA follows: TGTGCCAGCAGCCAATCGGGACGGAAATATGGCTACACCTTC.

The rearrangement uses TRBV4-1 and TRBJ2-7, with 8 bases fitting TRBD1. This CDR3 is 15 amino acids long. J lost 3 bases, V lost 1 base, and 5 bases had no gene match. Germline CDR1 is MGHRA and CDR2 is YSYEKL. The CDR3 DNA reads as TGCGCCAGCAGCCAAGCCCCGGGACAGGTCTACGAGCAGTACTTC. This encodes CASSQAPGQVYEQYF.

This clone was counted between two and nine times. V is TRBV18 and J is TRBJ1-2, with no clear D. The germline V gene has CDR1 KGHSH and CDR2 LQKENI. The CDR3 extends over 16 amino acids. The germline V and J ends were trimmed by 2 bases and 0 bases, with 13 bases remaining between them. CDR3 sequence (DNA): TGTGCCAGCTCACCAACGACTCTCGGGACTAACTATGGCTACACCTTC. Residues: CASSPTTLGTNYGYTF.

The chain carries TRBV7-3 and TRBJ1-1; D may be TRBD1 (5 bases). From germline, CDR1 is SGHTA and CDR2 FQGTGA. The CDR3 is 13 residues long. V lost 2 bases and J 7 bases, leaving 11 bases between the germline ends. CDR3 region: CASSLVREDEAFF. CDR3 DNA sequence: TGTGCCAGCAGCTTAGTCAGGGAAGATGAAGCTTTCTTT.

The chain recombines TRBV11-3 with TRBJ2-2, with D possibly TRBD1 on 5 matching bases. V was cut by 1 base and J by 0 bases, with 12 bases left in between. The germline gives CDR1 SGHNT, CDR2 YENEEA. The CDR3 has 17 residues. Here the CDR3 reads CASSLGAGLSNTGELFF. For the CDR3, the DNA is TGTGCCAGCAGCTTAGGGGCAGGGCTTTCGAACACCGGGGAGCTGTTTTTT.

V usage is TRBV11-1 and J usage is TRBJ2-1; 14 positions match TRBD2. CDR1 SGHAT and CDR2 FQDESV come from the germline V gene (reference sequence). The junction had 13 bases not matched to a gene; V was cut back by 3 bases and J by 6 bases. The CDR3 totals 19 residues. The CDR3: CASSFRGLAGVGVSNEQFF. CDR3 bases: TGTGCCAGCAGCTTTCGGGGACTAGCGGGAGTCGGGGTATCCAATGAGCAGTTCTTC.

The chain is built from TRBV2 and TRBJ2-2, with D possibly being TRBD1 (5 bases). Germline lookup yields CDR1 SNHLY and CDR2 FYNNEI. The CDR3 sequence is 16 residues long. The V end lost 7 bases, the J end lost 1 base, and 16 bases lay between the germline ends. CDR3: CASKYRNLGNTGELFF. The CDR3 nucleotides are TGTGCCAGCAAATACAGGAACCTGGGGAACACCGGGGAGCTGTTTTTT.